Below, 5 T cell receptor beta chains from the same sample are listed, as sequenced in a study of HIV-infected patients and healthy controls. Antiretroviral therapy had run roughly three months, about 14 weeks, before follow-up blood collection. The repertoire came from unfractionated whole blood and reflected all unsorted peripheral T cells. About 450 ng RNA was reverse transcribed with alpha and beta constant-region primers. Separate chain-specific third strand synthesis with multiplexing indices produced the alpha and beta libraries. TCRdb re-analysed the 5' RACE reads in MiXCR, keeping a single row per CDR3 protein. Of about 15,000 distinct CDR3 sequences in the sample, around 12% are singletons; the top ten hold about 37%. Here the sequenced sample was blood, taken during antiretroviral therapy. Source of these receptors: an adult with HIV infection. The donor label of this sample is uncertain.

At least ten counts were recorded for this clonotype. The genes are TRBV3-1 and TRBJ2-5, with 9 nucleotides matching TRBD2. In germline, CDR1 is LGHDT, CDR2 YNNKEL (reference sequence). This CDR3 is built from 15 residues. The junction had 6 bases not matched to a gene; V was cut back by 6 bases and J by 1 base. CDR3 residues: CASSRAGGIQETQYF. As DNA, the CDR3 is TGTGCCAGCAGTAGGGCGGGGGGGATCCAAGAGACCCAGTACTTC.

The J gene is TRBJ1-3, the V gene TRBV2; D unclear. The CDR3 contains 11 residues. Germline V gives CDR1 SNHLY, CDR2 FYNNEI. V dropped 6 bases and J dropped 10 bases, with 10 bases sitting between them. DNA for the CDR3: TGTGCCAGCAGGGCGATTAAGACCATATATTTT. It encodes CASRAIKTIYF.

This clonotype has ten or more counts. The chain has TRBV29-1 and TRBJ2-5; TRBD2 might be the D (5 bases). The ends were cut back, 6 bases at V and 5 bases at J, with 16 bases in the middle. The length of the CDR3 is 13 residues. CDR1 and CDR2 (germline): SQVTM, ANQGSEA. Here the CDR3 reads CSVKLTGVETQYF. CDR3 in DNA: TGCAGCGTAAAACTTACCGGGGTTGAGACCCAGTACTTC.

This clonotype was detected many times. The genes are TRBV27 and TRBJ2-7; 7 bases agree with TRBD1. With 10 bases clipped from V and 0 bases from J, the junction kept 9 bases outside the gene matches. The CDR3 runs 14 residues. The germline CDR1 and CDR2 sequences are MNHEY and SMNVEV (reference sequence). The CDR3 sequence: CATSGTANSYEQYF. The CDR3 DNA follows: TGTGCCACCTCCGGGACAGCCAACTCCTACGAGCAGTACTTC.

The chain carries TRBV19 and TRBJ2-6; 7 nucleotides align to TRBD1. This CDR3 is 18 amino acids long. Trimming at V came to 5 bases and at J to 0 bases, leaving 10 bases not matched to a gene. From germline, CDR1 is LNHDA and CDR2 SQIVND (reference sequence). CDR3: CASSLSPGQSSGANVLTF. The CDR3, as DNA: TGTGCCAGTAGTCTCAGTCCGGGACAGAGCTCTGGGGCCAACGTCCTGACTTTC.